Following are 19 T cell receptor beta chains from one sample sequenced in a study of shared clonotypes between healthy human individuals. Naive CD8 cells lacked CD45RO and underwent positive selection for CCR7, leaving out terminally differentiated effector memory CD45RA+ cells. The protocol was immunoSEQ multiplex PCR, while the TCRdb copy is restricted to in-frame clones and leaves out a portion. The sample consists of about 550,000 clones, nearly 97% of them appearing once. The sample taken for sequencing was naive CD8+ T cells sorted from blood. Receptors originate from a woman aged 30 to 39 in good health.

The genes are TRBV28 and TRBJ2-2, with 13 bases identical to TRBD2. The CDR3 length is 17 residues. The germline V gene encodes CDR1 MDHEN and CDR2 SYDVKM. With V trimmed by 4 bases and J by 0 bases, 2 bases remained unmatched. The CDR3 loop reads CASSSGLAGANTGELFF. The CDR3 DNA reads TGTGCCAGCAGTTCTGGACTAGCGGGAGCGAACACCGGGGAGCTGTTTTTT.

Comment on this clone: At one end the junction does not follow the germline gene, possibly because of a read error. The V call is TRBV6-1, the J call TRBJ2-1; either TRBD1 or TRBD2 may supply D (5 bases each). Germline V gene lookup returns CDR1 MNHNS and CDR2 SASEGT. CDR3 length: 12 residues. The chain's CDR3 is CASCDGANEQFF. The DNA for the CDR3 is TGTGCCAGCTGTGACGGGGCCAATGAGCAGTTCTTC.

V gene TRBV13 combines with J gene TRBJ2-3; a possible D gene is TRBD1 (5 bases). Trimming left V 5 bases short and J 5 bases short, with 11 bases between. Germline loops: CDR1 PRHDT, CDR2 FYEKMQ (reference sequence). This CDR3 is 13 amino acids long. The CDR3 loop reads CASSGQGRDTQYF. CDR3 in DNA: TGTGCCAGCAGCGGTCAGGGTCGAGATACGCAGTATTTT.

V and J are TRBV4-1 and TRBJ1-2, with D hard to call. Trimming removed 0 bases at V and 7 bases at J, with 15 bases between. Germline loops: CDR1 MGHRA, CDR2 YSYEKL. The CDR3 has 15 residues. DNA of the CDR3: TGCGCCAGCAGCCAAGAGACGGGTTTTTCTGGTGGCTACACCTTC. Translation: CASSQETGFSGGYTF.

The chain uses TRBV2 and TRBJ2-5; 9 nucleotides align to TRBD2. This CDR3 contains 15 residues. V lost 4 bases and J lost 1; bases outside the gene matches: 4. CDR1 SNHLY and CDR2 FYNNEI come from the germline V gene. CDR3 sequence (DNA): TGTGCCAGCAGTGTGCTAGCGGGGTTCCAAGAGACCCAGTACTTC. As protein: CASSVLAGFQETQYF.

The CDR3 DNA sequence: TGTGCCAGCAGCTTAGTCGCCGGGAACACTGAAGCTTTCTTT. Encoded protein: CASSLVAGNTEAFF. This chain connects TRBV11-2 to TRBJ1-1; D not resolved. V lost 1 base and J lost 1, with 7 bases in between. CDR1 and CDR2 (germline): SGHAT, FQNNGV. The CDR3 totals 14 residues.

The chain has TRBV10-3 and TRBJ2-7, with 11 bases identical to TRBD1. V shed 5 bases, J shed 4 bases, and the junction held 4 bases outside the gene matches. The CDR3 sequence is 14 residues long. Germline CDR1 reads ENHRY; CDR2 reads SYGVKD. CDR3 protein: CAISPGTGGYEQYF. In DNA, the CDR3 is TGTGCCATCAGTCCCGGGACAGGGGGGTACGAGCAGTACTTC.

This chain connects TRBV2 to TRBJ1-5; possible D gene TRBD1, 5 bases. There are 15 residues in the CDR3. The V gene lost 6 bases and the J gene lost 0 bases, with 12 bases spanning the gap. Germline V gene lookup returns CDR1 SNHLY and CDR2 FYNNEI. The CDR3 sequence is CASSDSTVSNQPQHF. DNA of the CDR3: TGTGCCAGCAGCGACTCGACAGTTAGCAATCAGCCCCAGCATTTT.

The chain carries TRBV27 and TRBJ2-7, with 7 bases fitting TRBD2. CDR1 and CDR2 (germline): MNHEY, SMNVEV (reference sequence). J was trimmed by 3 bases and V by 2 bases; bases with no gene match: 10. This CDR3 is built from 16 residues. The CDR3 coding sequence is TGTGCCAGCAGTTTAGGGCCCTCCCAGCGGGGCTACGAGCAGTACTTC. Amino acids: CASSLGPSQRGYEQYF.

J is TRBJ2-7 and V is TRBV7-8; D may be TRBD1 (6 bases). The CDR3 length is 15 residues. CDR1 and CDR2 (germline): SGHVS, FQNEAQ. V was clipped by 6 bases and J by 0 bases, with 15 bases between them. The CDR3 bases are TGTGCCAGCAGACAAGACCAGGGGAGCTCCTACGAGCAGTACTTC. Its translation is CASRQDQGSSYEQYF.

V is TRBV29-1 and J is TRBJ1-2; maybe TRBD1 (6 bases). Trimming stripped 6 bases from V and 1 base from J, with 15 bases between. This CDR3 has 14 amino acids. Germline V gene data show CDR1 as SQVTM and CDR2 as ANQGSEA. CDR3 sequence reads: CSVVGQSLNYGYTF. The CDR3 bases are TGCAGCGTCGTCGGACAGAGCCTTAACTATGGCTACACCTTC.

The V and J genes are TRBV27 and TRBJ2-4, with 13 bases fitting TRBD2. The germline V gene encodes CDR1 MNHEY and CDR2 SMNVEV (reference sequence). V shed 5 bases, J shed 2 bases, and the junction held 3 bases outside the gene matches. The CDR3 length is 16 residues. The CDR3 DNA reads TGTGCCAGCAGTCTCGGGACTAGCGGGACCAAAAACATTCAGTACTTC. This gives the protein CASSLGTSGTKNIQYF.

The chain recombines TRBV28 with TRBJ2-7; TRBD1 might be the D (7 bases). In germline, CDR1 is MDHEN, CDR2 SYDVKM. Trimming removed 3 bases at V and 0 bases at J, with 15 bases between. This CDR3 is built from 16 residues. The CDR3 here is CASSFGGTESSYEQYF. As DNA, the CDR3 is TGTGCCAGCAGTTTTGGGGGGACAGAAAGCTCCTACGAGCAGTACTTC.

CDR3 sequence: CASSHRLAGGRGEQYF. The CDR3 bases are TGCGCCAGCAGCCACCGACTAGCGGGAGGGCGCGGCGAGCAGTACTTC. J is TRBJ2-5 and V is TRBV4-1; 14 bases line up with TRBD2. The J call may not be correct, given that the DNA end is closer to TRBJ2-7. CDR1 is MGHRA, CDR2 YSYEKL, per germline. This CDR3 spans 16 amino acids.

J is TRBJ2-7 and V is TRBV28, with 10 bases fitting TRBD2. This CDR3 has 15 residues. Germline lookup yields CDR1 MDHEN and CDR2 SYDVKM. V gave up 5 bases and J gave up 6 bases; unmatched junction bases: 10. The CDR3 DNA sequence: TGTGCCAGCAGTCCACGTCTAGCGGGAGCATCCGAGCAGTACTTC. Its protein product is CASSPRLAGASEQYF.

The chain employs TRBV15 and TRBJ2-5, with 9 positions matching TRBD1. Trimming removed 0 bases from V and 3 bases from J; junction bases left unmatched: 8. Germline V CDR1 and CDR2: LNHNV, YYDKDF (reference sequence). The CDR3 has 17 residues. The CDR3 sequence is CATSREALDRGKETQYF. CDR3 coding DNA: TGTGCCACCAGCAGAGAAGCCCTGGACAGGGGTAAAGAGACCCAGTACTTC.

The rearrangement uses TRBV28 and TRBJ2-7; D may be TRBD1 or TRBD2 (5 bases each). Germline CDR1 and CDR2: MDHEN and SYDVKM. V lost 6 bases and J 0 bases, leaving 18 bases between the germline ends. CDR3 length: 16 residues. CDR3 nucleotide sequence: TGTGCCAGCAGAAATACACGGGGCTCGAGCTCCTACGAGCAGTACTTC. It codes for CASRNTRGSSSYEQYF.

J is TRBJ2-7 and V is TRBV28; no firm D call. CDR3 length: 14 residues. Germline V gene data show CDR1 as MDHEN and CDR2 as SYDVKM. The V end was cut by 2 bases, the J end by 3 bases, with 11 bases between. CDR3 in amino acids: CASSLAASDYEQYF. Here the CDR3 DNA reads TGTGCCAGCAGTTTAGCCGCCTCAGACTACGAGCAGTACTTC. The whole variable domain, filled in from reference TRBV28 and TRBJ2-7, reads DVKVTQSSRYLVKRTGEKVFLECVQDMDHENMFWYRQDPGLGLRLIYFSYDVKMKEKGDIPEGYSVSREKKERFSLILESASTNQTSMYLCASSLAASDYEQYFGPGTRLTVT.

The gene calls are TRBV28 and TRBJ2-1; D uncertain. Germline V gives CDR1 MDHEN, CDR2 SYDVKM. Trimming removed 2 bases at V and 6 bases at J, with 8 bases between. This CDR3 is 13 amino acids long. The DNA of the CDR3 is TGTGCCAGCAGTTTAGTCGAGTTCAATGAGCAGTTCTTC. Amino acids: CASSLVEFNEQFF.